This T cell receptor (beta chain) was captured in a study of cytomegalovirus exposure and HLA in healthy donors (dated by TCRdb to 2016 to 2017). Regarding the complete study: According to an earlier analysis of a few hundred of the donors, about 179 million T cells yielded roughly 100 million unique TCR beta sequences and 276 Gb of sequence data. To predict cytomegalovirus infection status, the study combined high-throughput TCR immunosequencing, statistical association of individual TCRs with disease status, and machine learning. To decide whether each TCR beta V gene segment behaved as functional or pseudogenic, an earlier analysis of approximately 590 of the donors relied on high-throughput TCR beta sequencing. Class I and class II HLA loci were covered by the typing at four-digit resolution. In addition to the first cohort of about 650 subjects, a separate validation cohort of some 120 different subjects was used. A few DR-DQ haplotypes were handled as single units for association and clustering because linkage in the cohort was strong. The later analysis used no new phenotypic data to find candidate immune exposures, relying instead on TCR beta sequences and their occurrence across donors. The study used immunosequencing to profile the T cell repertoires of under 700 subjects and linked those repertoires to cytomegalovirus serostatus. Among around 400 genotyped donors of the cohort, an average of approximately 220,000 unique TCR beta nucleotide sequences was sequenced per donor, of which about 19% were non-productive. The study aimed to test whether signatures of past pathogen exposure could be identified by cataloging public T cell receptors. A later genetic analysis took genome-wide SNP genotypes for about three fifths of the 666 donors and used that subset as a discovery cohort. The number of donors typed differed by locus, with roughly 629-640 for A, B, C, DRB1 and DQB1, more than 500 for DQA1, under 610 for DPA1, and 400 to 490 for DPB1. To study patterns of TCR occurrence, a later analysis re-analyzed previously published TCR beta repertoires from several hundred donors and added high-resolution HLA genotyping. An early release that covered 640 HLA-typed donors contained approximately 300 gigabases of sequencing data and 85 million to 100 million unique TCR sequences. All discovery cohort repertoires had been generated on a single sequencing platform. Alongside the repertoire data, information on donor age, sex, ethnicity and CMV serostatus was compiled. Of the roughly 400 genotyped donors, around 81% fell in the genetic ancestry cluster associated with self-reported Caucasian donors.

Notes on this clone: Its antigen is currently not known. No base-level quality is on record; no much larger clone is a single base apart.

Findings and caveats that apply to the study as a whole: A group of highly shared sequence variants was considered likely to be a technical artifact of the sequencing pipeline. The study gave a list of about 170 TCR beta chains associated with cytomegalovirus. The 87-base-pair reads could not distinguish some IMGT-functional V segments, including TRBV6-2 and TRBV6-3, so those segments were excluded. In a later analysis, HLA-associated TCR beta chains were found to be more clonally expanded and to have lower generation probabilities than equally common non-associated chains. Because HLA typing was unavailable for some donors at each locus, only the typed subset was used in association tests. Most TCR sequences were observed very rarely across donors, whereas some public TCRs were present in many individuals. Specific HLA alleles were associated with over 15,000 TCR beta sequences at a false discovery rate of 0.05 in a later analysis. A later analysis found that most CMV-associated TCR beta chains appeared HLA-restricted, with HLA associations seemingly driven largely by CMV exposure. Immune exposure information for the cohort was limited to CMV serostatus. Linkage disequilibrium might explain the correlated functional status among segregating V segments, but an unknown experimental factor could not be excluded. A further reported finding was that TCR beta sequences accurately predicted the HLA-A and HLA-B alleles for most subjects in the first cohort. In an earlier analysis of roughly 500 of the donors, most TCR beta V segments appeared in productive rearrangements about 87% or about 30% of the time, broadly matching IMGT annotations. An association between a missense DCLRE1C variant and V-gene and J-gene trimming of TCR beta chains was found in a later genetic analysis and replicated in an independent cohort. According to the authors, the approach could potentially be generalized to other disease states and immunological phenotypes. A later analysis reported that several top co-occurrence clusters appeared linked to parvovirus B19, influenza, CMV and Epstein-Barr virus. In this cohort, only TCR beta chains were sequenced, and detectable features were limited by the absence of alpha or paired-chain data. A few of the identified cytomegalovirus-associated TCR beta chains were confirmed in vitro to be specific for cytomegalovirus antigens. The classifier was reported to diagnose cytomegalovirus status with high specificity and sensitivity in both the original and validation cohorts. In a later analysis, TCR association rates were found to vary across HLA loci, with the most associated TCRs seen for DRB1 alleles and the fewest for HLA-C alleles. When HLA alleles, especially DR and DQ, strongly co-occurred, attributing TCR associations to individual alleles was difficult. In a later genetic analysis, fewer N-insertions in productive TCRs were reported among donors in an Asian-associated ancestry cluster than the roughly 700-donor mean. Sequencing depth was assumed to be roughly uniform across donors in the presence/absence analyses, though that assumption may not hold. Because counts were too low, seventeen rarely observed V segments, including chromosome 9 orphons, were left out of the earlier analysis of about 500 of the donors.

In total, 500 to 700 healthy bone marrow donors made up the cohort. Cohort members were all nominally healthy when sampled, although unrecorded immune exposures were likely present. The donor was CMV seronegative and belonged to the group of 352 seronegative cohort members. Each donor provided a peripheral blood sample, and peripheral blood mononuclear cells were used for TCR beta sequencing. Genomic DNA extraction from the blood cell samples was performed with the Qiagen DNeasy Blood Extraction Kit. Library construction relied on the immunoSEQ multiplex PCR assay. For the multiplex PCR, a mixture combining 60 forward primers for TCR Vbeta segments and 13 reverse primers for TCR Jbeta segments was used. A multiplex PCR assay on genomic DNA amplified the CDR3 region of rearranged TCR beta genes. Amplified TCR beta libraries were sequenced as 87-base-pair reads on the Illumina HiSeq System. Under the source paper's analysis protocol: Across the 600 to 700 repertoires, a later analysis counted roughly 77 million unique TCR beta chains, approximately 10 million of which were shared by at least two donors. Raw reads were error-corrected and collapsed into unique sequences with a nearest-neighbor algorithm that merged closely related sequences to remove PCR and sequencing errors. CDR3 sequences were aligned to IMGT reference sequences to assign V, D and J gene segments. Each retained sequence needed at least a six-nucleotide match to both a V gene segment and a J gene segment. A rearrangement was called productive if the CDR3 had no stop codons and remained in frame with V and J, and every other rearrangement was called non-productive. Following IMGT convention, CDR3 was defined as the stretch from the second conserved V-encoded cysteine up to the conserved J-encoded phenylalanine. The earlier analysis of more than 450 of the donors excluded sequences that lacked an unambiguous match to a single V gene segment. In an earlier analysis of several hundred of the donors, V segments were called functional above 56.7% productive rearrangements and were called segregating when the between-donor standard deviation exceeded 5%. A statistical classification framework was built for diagnosing cytomegalovirus status from the catalog of TCR beta chain sequences. V and J gene assignment, in a later analysis, came from comparing TCR nucleotide sequences with IMGT/GENE-DB human TR gene sequences. Using the TCRdist pipeline, a later analysis assigned CDR3 sequences along with most-parsimonious VDJ recombination scenarios. In a later analysis, each TCR beta chain was defined by its CDR3 amino acid sequence together with its V-gene family, and reads lacking a unique V-gene family were excluded. A later analysis removed 592 highly shared, low-generation-probability nucleotide sequences to deal with suspected cross-contamination and a sequencing artifact. In a later analysis, a clonal expansion index for each public chain was calculated from normalized within-repertoire ranks of inferred template counts. In a later analysis, generation probabilities were computed with a VDJ recombination model fitted to out-of-frame rearrangements, and the resulting probabilities were checked against IGoR. In a later analysis, TCR-TCR, TCR-HLA and TCR-CMV co-occurrence was scored with hypergeometric tests, and a repertoire-size bias correction was applied to TCR pairs. In a later analysis, false discovery rates were estimated by permuting HLA or CMV assignments 20 times. In a later analysis, co-occurring TCRs were grouped with DBSCAN, and TCRdist sequence similarity was added when clustering was performed within HLA-allele-positive subsets. Repertoires with fewer than 30,000 or more than 120,000 public chains, plus five repertoires with anomalous nucleotide sharing, were excluded from co-occurrence clustering. TCRdb carries this immuneACCESS record with in-frame sequences only. Its versions omit some clonotypes, under half of them owing to an unresolved V gene in the studies checked, with the rest unexplained. V, J and clone size were drawn from that table, and D and trimming were deduced from the DNA. The sample yields about 150,000 clones; around four fifths were counted once. Of the sample, more than 2% is held by the ten largest clones.

Including the terminal cysteine and phenylalanine, the CDR3 comprises 16 residues. Only CDR3 DNA remains: 48 bases, in frame from the first base. The germline V gene encodes CDR1 SQVTM and CDR2 ANQGSEA. V lost 6 bases and J lost 3 bases, and the count of bases not matched to a germline gene is 14. The origin of this receptor is a boy under 10 years old in good health and CMV-seronegative. The sequence joins TRBV29-1 to TRBJ2-7, with TRBD2 identical over 10 junction bases. The sample consisted of PBMCs. The CDR3: CSVQPRASGSVYEQYF. At the DNA level, the sequence is TGCAGCGTCCAACCCCGCGCTAGCGGGAGTGTCTACGAGCAGTACTTC.